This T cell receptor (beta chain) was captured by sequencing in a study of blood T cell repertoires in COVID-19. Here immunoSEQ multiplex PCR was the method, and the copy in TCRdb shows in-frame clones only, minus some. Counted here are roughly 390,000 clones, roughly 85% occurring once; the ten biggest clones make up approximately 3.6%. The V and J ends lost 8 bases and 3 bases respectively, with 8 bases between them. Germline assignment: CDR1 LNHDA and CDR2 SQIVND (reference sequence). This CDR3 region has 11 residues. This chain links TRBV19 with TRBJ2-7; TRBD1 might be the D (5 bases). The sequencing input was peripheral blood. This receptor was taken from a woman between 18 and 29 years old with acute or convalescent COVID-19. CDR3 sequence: CASGRVYEQYF. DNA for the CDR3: TGTGCCAGTGGCAGGGTCTACGAGCAGTACTTC.